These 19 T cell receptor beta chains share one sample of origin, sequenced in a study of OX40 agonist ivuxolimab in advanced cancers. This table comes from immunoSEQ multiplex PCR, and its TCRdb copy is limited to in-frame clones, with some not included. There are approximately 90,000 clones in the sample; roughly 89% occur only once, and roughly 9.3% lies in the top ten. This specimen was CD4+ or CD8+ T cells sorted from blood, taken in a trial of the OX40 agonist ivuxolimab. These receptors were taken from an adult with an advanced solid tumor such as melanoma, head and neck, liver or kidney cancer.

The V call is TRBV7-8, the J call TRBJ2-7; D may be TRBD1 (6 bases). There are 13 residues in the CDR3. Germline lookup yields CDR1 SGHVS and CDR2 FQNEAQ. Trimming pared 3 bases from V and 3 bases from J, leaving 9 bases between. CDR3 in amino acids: CASSFSDSYEQYF. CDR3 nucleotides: TGTGCCAGCAGCTTTTCGGACAGCTACGAGCAGTACTTC.

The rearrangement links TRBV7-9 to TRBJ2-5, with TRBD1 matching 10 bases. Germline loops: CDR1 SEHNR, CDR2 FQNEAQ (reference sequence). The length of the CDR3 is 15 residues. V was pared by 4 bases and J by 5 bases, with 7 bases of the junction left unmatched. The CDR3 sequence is CASSSRQGAWETQYF. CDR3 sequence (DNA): TGTGCCAGCAGCTCAAGACAGGGGGCTTGGGAGACCCAGTACTTC.

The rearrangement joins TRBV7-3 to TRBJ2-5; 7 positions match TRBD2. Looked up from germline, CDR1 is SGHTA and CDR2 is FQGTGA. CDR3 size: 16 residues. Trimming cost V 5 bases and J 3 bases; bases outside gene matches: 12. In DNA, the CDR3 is TGTGCCAGCAGCCCCCTGGGTAGCGGGCCCAAAGAGACCCAGTACTTC. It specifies CASSPLGSGPKETQYF.

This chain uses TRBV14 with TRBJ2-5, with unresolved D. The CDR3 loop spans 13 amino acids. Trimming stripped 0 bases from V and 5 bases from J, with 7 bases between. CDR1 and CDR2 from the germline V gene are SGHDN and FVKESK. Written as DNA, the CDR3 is TGTGCCAGCAGCCAAGAGTACGGGGAGACCCAGTACTTC. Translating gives CASSQEYGETQYF. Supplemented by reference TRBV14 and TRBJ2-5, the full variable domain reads EAGVTQFPSHSVIEKGQTVTLRCDPISGHDNLYWYRRVMGKEIKFLLHFVKESKQDESGMPNNRFLAERTGGTYSTLKVQPAELEDSGVYFCASSQEYGETQYFGPGTRLLVL.

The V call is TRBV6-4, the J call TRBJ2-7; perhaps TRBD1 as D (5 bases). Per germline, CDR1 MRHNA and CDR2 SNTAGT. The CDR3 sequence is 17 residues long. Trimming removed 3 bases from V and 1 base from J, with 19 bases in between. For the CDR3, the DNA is TGTGCCAGCAGTGATGAACAGGAACAATCGTTTTCCTACGAGCAGTACTTC. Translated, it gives CASSDEQEQSFSYEQYF.

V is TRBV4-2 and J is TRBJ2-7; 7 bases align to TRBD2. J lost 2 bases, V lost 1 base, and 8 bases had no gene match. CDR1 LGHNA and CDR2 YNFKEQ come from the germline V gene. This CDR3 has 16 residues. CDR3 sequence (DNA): TGTGCCAGCAGCCAAGGTTGGTGGGAGGGCCCCTACGAGCAGTACTTC. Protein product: CASSQGWWEGPYEQYF.

The CDR3 spells CASRDQYGIYYGYTF. CDR3 nucleotide sequence: TGTGCCAGCAGGGATCAGTACGGAATTTACTATGGCTACACCTTC. The rearrangement links TRBV2 to TRBJ1-2; D remains unclear. V lost 6 bases, J lost 3 bases, and 17 bases lay in between. Germline CDR1 SNHLY, CDR2 FYNNEI. The CDR3 spans 15 residues.

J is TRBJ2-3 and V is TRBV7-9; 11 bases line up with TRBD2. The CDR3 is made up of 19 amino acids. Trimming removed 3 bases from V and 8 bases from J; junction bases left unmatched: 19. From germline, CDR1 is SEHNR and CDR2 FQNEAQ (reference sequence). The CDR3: CASSFVKLAGVRRIGTQYF. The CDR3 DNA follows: TGTGCCAGCAGCTTTGTGAAACTAGCGGGAGTCCGTCGCATAGGTACGCAGTATTTT. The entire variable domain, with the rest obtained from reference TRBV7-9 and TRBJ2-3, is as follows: DTGVSQNPRHKITKRGQNVTFRCDPISEHNRLYWYRQTLGQGPEFLTYFQNEAQLEKSRLLSDRFSAERPKGSFSTLEIQRTEQGDSAMYLCASSFVKLAGVRRIGTQYFGPGTRLTVL.

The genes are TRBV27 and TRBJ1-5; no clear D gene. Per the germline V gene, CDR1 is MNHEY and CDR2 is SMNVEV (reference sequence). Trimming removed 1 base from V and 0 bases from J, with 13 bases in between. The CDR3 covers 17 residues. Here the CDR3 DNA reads TGTGCCAGCAGTTTATACACCTCCGGCCATAGCAATCAGCCCCAGCATTTT. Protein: CASSLYTSGHSNQPQHF.

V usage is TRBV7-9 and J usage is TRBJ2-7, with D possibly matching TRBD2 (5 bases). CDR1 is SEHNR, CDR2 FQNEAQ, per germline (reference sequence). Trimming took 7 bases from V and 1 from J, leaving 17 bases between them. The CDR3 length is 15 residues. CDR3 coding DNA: TGTGCCAGCACCCCCACGCCGGAGCGGTCCTACGAGCAGTACTTC. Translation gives CASTPTPERSYEQYF.

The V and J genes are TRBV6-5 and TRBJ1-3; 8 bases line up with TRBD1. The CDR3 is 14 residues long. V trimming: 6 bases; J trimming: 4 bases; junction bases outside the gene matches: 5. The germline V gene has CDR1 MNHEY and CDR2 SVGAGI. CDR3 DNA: TGTGCCAGCAGACCCGACAGGGGAGGAAACACCATATATTTT. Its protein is CASRPDRGGNTIYF.

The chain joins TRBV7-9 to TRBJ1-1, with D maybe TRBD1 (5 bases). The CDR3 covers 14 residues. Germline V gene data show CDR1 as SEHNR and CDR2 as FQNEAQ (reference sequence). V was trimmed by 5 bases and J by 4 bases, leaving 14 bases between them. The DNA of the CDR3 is TGTGCCAGCAGCGCGCAGGGAGGTGGCACTGAAGCTTTCTTT. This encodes CASSAQGGGTEAFF.

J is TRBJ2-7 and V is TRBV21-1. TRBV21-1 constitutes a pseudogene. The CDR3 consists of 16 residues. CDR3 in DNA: TGTGCCAGCAGCAAAGCGTGCAGAGCCAGAATCTGCGAGCAGTACTTC. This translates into CASSKACRARICEQYF.

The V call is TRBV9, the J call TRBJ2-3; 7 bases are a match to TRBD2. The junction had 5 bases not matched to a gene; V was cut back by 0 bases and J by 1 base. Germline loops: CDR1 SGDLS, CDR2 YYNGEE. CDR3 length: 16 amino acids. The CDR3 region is CASSVAGLAGTDTQYF. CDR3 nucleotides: TGTGCCAGCAGCGTAGCCGGGCTAGCGGGCACAGATACGCAGTATTTT.

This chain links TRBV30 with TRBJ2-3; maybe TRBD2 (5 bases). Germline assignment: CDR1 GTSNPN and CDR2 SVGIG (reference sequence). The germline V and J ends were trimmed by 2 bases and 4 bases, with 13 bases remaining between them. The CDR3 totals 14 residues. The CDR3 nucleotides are TGTGCCTGGAGTAAGGCGCGGGTTGCAGATACGCAGTATTTT. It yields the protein CAWSKARVADTQYF. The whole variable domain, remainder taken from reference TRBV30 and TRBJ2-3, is SQTIHQWPATLVQPVGSPLSLECTVEGTSNPNLYWYRQAAGRGLQLLFYSVGIGQISSEVPQNLSASRPQDRQFILSSKKLLLSDSGFYLCAWSKARVADTQYFGPGTRLTVL.

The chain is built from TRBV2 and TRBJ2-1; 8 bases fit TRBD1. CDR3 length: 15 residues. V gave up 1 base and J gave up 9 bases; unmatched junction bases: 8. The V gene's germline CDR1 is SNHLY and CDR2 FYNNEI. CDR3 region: CASSEDRGRTSEQFF. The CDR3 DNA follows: TGTGCCAGCAGTGAAGACAGGGGGAGGACAAGTGAGCAGTTCTTC.

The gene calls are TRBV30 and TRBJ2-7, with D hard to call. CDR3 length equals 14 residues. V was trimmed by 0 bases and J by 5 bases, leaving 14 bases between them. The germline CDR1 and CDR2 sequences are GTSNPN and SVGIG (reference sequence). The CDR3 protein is CAWSVGGLSNEQYF. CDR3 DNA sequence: TGTGCCTGGAGTGTAGGCGGCCTAAGCAACGAGCAGTACTTC. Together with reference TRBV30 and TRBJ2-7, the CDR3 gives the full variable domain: SQTIHQWPATLVQPVGSPLSLECTVEGTSNPNLYWYRQAAGRGLQLLFYSVGIGQISSEVPQNLSASRPQDRQFILSSKKLLLSDSGFYLCAWSVGGLSNEQYFGPGTRLTVT.

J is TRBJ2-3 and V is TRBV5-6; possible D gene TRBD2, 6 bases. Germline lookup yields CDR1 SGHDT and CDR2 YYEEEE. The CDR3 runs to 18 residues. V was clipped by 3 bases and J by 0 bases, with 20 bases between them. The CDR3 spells CASSSGDPRVTSTDTQYF. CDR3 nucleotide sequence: TGTGCCAGCAGCTCGGGGGACCCCAGGGTAACTAGCACAGATACGCAGTATTTT.

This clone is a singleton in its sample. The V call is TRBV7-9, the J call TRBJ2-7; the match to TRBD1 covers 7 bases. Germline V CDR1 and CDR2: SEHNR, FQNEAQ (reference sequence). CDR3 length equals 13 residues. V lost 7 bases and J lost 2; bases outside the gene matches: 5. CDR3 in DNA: TGTGCCAGCACCCAGGGGGAGACCTACGAGCAGTACTTC. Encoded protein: CASTQGETYEQYF.